This T cell receptor (beta chain) was identified during a study of breast tumors, draining lymph nodes, adjacent tissues. Whole-study findings and limits: Tumor repertoires ranked between lymph nodes and nontumor tissue in diversity, with V and J gene preferences. The lymph node origin of tumor T cells was framed as consistent with a hypothesis, not demonstrated. Tumor and nontumor repertoires were significantly more similar in luminal-like than in basal-like breast cancer. Most tumor T cells seemingly derive from lymph node, then expand in tumor.

TCRdb passed the multiplex PCR reads through MiXCR, listing each CDR3 protein once. Seen here are 250,000 or so distinct CDR3 sequences, 30% to 35% observed once, and the top ten hold 1.1%. Note on this clonotype: The antigen remains undetermined.

Axillary draining lymph nodes of breast cancer patients supplied the node samples. The germline V and J ends were trimmed by 5 bases and 3 bases, with 14 bases remaining between them. This CDR3 is 14 amino acids long. CDR1 is MNHNY, CDR2 SVGAGI, per germline (reference sequence). Sequencing used axillary lymph node tissue. The TCR originated in a female donor with breast cancer. Some clones in this sample may be carry-over from other donors' samples. This chain joins TRBV6-6 and TRBJ2-7, with D possibly being TRBD1 (6 bases). CDR3 sequence reads: CASSHPGHLYEQYF. The CDR3 DNA reads TGTGCCAGCAGTCACCCGGGACACCTCTACGAGCAGTACTTC.